This T cell receptor beta chain is drawn from a study of T cell repertoires in cytomegalovirus infection. At the level of the study: CMV epitopes in the study were HLA-C-restricted (recently identified) and HLA-B-restricted (well studied). Matching HLA type and CMV infection were both indicated by public TCR beta signatures.

As regards this clonotype: The antigen remains undetermined. No conserved phenylalanine or tryptophan ends this CDR3, so it is likely a read error.

Each CDR3 protein is one row after TCRdb ran MiXCR on the reads. The sample records about 47,000 distinct CDR3 sequences, about a fifth being singletons. V lost 5 bases, J lost 5 bases, and 10 bases stayed unmatched. This CDR3 comprises 14 residues. Germline CDR1 is DFQATT and CDR2 is SNEGSKA (reference sequence). Study-level results: Individuals carrying CMV plus the relevant HLA were identified by cumulative frequency of public TCR beta families. HLA-C-restricted CMV clonotypes gave the most frequent clonotype in two of eight donors.

This material consisted of CD8+ T cells from cultured PBMCs, taken from culture after CMV antigen stimulation. This chain joins TRBV20-1 and TRBJ2-3; the match to TRBD1 covers 7 bases. This TCR derives from a human donor in good health (CMV status not recorded). Some clones in this sample may be carry-over from other donors' samples. This CDR3 is CSASILTGEDTQYL. The CDR3 bases are TGCAGTGCTTCTATACTAACAGGGGAAGATACGCAGTATCTT.